Shown below are 12 T cell receptor beta chains from a single sample sequenced in a study of CD8+ T cells in alopecia areata. cDNA serving as the sequencing template came from extracted, reverse transcribed RNA. Measured with immunoSEQ multiplex PCR; TCRdb has only the in-frame clones, and not every one. The sample includes around 250,000 clones, about 68% seen only once; the top ten take around 1.2%. The specimen was CD4+ T cells sorted from blood, collected at week 0. The receptors were gathered from a human donor with alopecia areata.

The sample holds a few counts of this clone. This chain joins TRBV7-9 and TRBJ1-2; D gene unclear. The CDR3 has 14 residues. V dropped 3 bases and J dropped 3 bases, with 11 bases sitting between them. Germline-derived CDR1 and CDR2 are SEHNR and FQNEAQ (reference sequence). The CDR3 nucleotides are TGTGCCAGCAGCTTTAGTGATTCGGACTATGGCTACACCTTC. Translating gives CASSFSDSDYGYTF. Supplemented by reference TRBV7-9 and TRBJ1-2, the full variable domain reads DTGVSQNPRHKITKRGQNVTFRCDPISEHNRLYWYRQTLGQGPEFLTYFQNEAQLEKSRLLSDRFSAERPKGSFSTLEIQRTEQGDSAMYLCASSFSDSDYGYTFGSGTRLTVV.

The V gene is TRBV21-1, the J gene TRBJ1-2. TRBV21-1 represents a pseudogene. This CDR3 region has 11 residues. For the CDR3, the DNA is TGTGCCAGCAACGCCGGCGGCGGCTACACCTTC. Protein product: CASNAGGGYTF.

The chain carries TRBV27 and TRBJ1-2; 8 bases map to TRBD1. In germline, CDR1 is MNHEY, CDR2 SMNVEV (reference sequence). The CDR3 extends over 12 amino acids. V shed 8 bases and J 8 bases; nucleotides not matched to a gene: 7. DNA for the CDR3: TGTGCCAGCCGGACAGGGATTGGGGGCTACACCTTC. Translating it yields CASRTGIGGYTF.

V and J are TRBV29-1 and TRBJ2-7; D tentatively reads TRBD1 or TRBD2 (6 bases each). Germline CDR1 reads SQVTM; CDR2 reads ANQGSEA. The CDR3 extends over 17 amino acids. The ends were cut back, 4 bases at V and 4 bases at J, with 26 bases in the middle. As DNA, the CDR3 is TGCAGCGTTGTAGGAGGGACCTGGGACAACGATTATTACGAGCAGTACTTC. This encodes CSVVGGTWDNDYYEQYF.

This rearrangement joins TRBV18 to TRBJ1-6; no definite D call. Germline-derived CDR1 and CDR2 are KGHSH and LQKENI. With 3 bases removed from V and 4 bases from J, the gap between germline ends came to 7 bases. CDR3 length equals 14 residues. This CDR3 reads CASSPQDYNSPLHF. CDR3 sequence (DNA): TGTGCCAGCTCACCGCAGGATTATAATTCACCCCTCCACTTT.

The genes are TRBV29-1 and TRBJ2-1; no clear D. Germline V gene lookup returns CDR1 SQVTM and CDR2 ANQGSEA. The CDR3 has 11 residues. Between the trimmed V and J ends, which lost 3 bases and 4 bases, there was a span of 4 bases. The CDR3 region is CSVEWYNEQFF. In DNA form, the CDR3 reads TGCAGCGTTGAGTGGTACAATGAGCAGTTCTTC.

With regard to this clone: The sample has other DNA sequences that encode this CDR3 too. The chain has TRBV2 and TRBJ2-3; 9 bases are a match to TRBD1. This CDR3 has 14 amino acids. V dropped 5 bases and J dropped 3; count of bases not matched to a gene: 3. Germline loops: CDR1 SNHLY, CDR2 FYNNEI. Written as DNA, the CDR3 is TGTGCCAGCAGTCGACAGGGGGGGACAGATACGCAGTATTTT. It translates to CASSRQGGTDTQYF. Supplemented by reference TRBV2 and TRBJ2-3, the full variable domain reads EPEVTQTPSHQVTQMGQEVILRCVPISNHLYFYWYRQILGQKVEFLVSFYNNEISEKSEIFDDQFSVERPDGSNFTLKIRSTKLEDSAMYFCASSRQGGTDTQYFGPGTRLTVL.

CDR3 loop: CASSSPGLVHNEQFF. Here the CDR3 DNA reads TGTGCCAGCAGTTCCCCGGGACTAGTGCACAATGAGCAGTTCTTC. This chain connects TRBV6-5 to TRBJ2-1, with 8 bases identical to TRBD2. Germline V gene sequence: CDR1 MNHEY, CDR2 SVGAGI. The CDR3 is made up of 15 amino acids. Trimming cost V 4 bases and J 5 bases; bases outside gene matches: 7.

The chain combines TRBV18 with TRBJ2-7; TRBD1 might be the D (5 bases). Germline CDR1 and CDR2: KGHSH and LQKENI. Trimming took off 3 bases at V and 3 bases at J, with 9 bases between the two ends. This CDR3 region has 13 residues. This CDR3 reads CASSPLTVYEQYF. The CDR3 DNA reads TGTGCCAGCTCACCCTTGACAGTCTACGAGCAGTACTTC.

The V and J genes are TRBV29-1 and TRBJ2-5, with TRBD1 as a possible D gene (6 bases). The CDR3 consists of 13 residues. Looked up from germline, CDR1 is SQVTM and CDR2 is ANQGSEA. The ends were cut back, 2 bases at V and 1 base at J, with 8 bases in the middle. This chain's CDR3 is CSVESDSQETQYF. The CDR3 nucleotides are TGCAGCGTTGAATCGGACAGCCAAGAGACCCAGTACTTC.

On this clone: Distinct nucleotide sequences in the sample also encode this CDR3. This sequence joins TRBV30 and TRBJ2-1; maybe TRBD2 (7 bases). Per the germline V gene, CDR1 is GTSNPN and CDR2 is SVGIG (reference sequence). V gave up 2 bases and J gave up 1 base, with 9 bases separating them. CDR3 size: 14 residues. The CDR3, as DNA: TGTGCCTGGAGTAGGGGGGGTTCCTACAATGAGCAGTTCTTC. Amino acids: CAWSRGGSYNEQFF.

A few counts support this clone. This chain connects TRBV30 to TRBJ1-2; unclear D gene. The length of the CDR3 is 13 residues. V was trimmed by 0 bases and J by 6 bases, leaving 11 bases between them. Per germline, CDR1 GTSNPN and CDR2 SVGIG (reference sequence). CDR3 amino acids: CAWSVGQLNGYTF. The CDR3 nucleotides read TGTGCCTGGAGTGTTGGGCAGCTGAATGGCTACACCTTC.